The next 30 T cell receptor beta chains were all read from a single sample in a study of response to subunit inactivated influenza vaccine. TCRdb reprocessed the RT-PCR reads via MiXCR and lists one record per CDR3 protein. The profile shows hundreds of thousands of distinct CDR3 sequences, around 25% of them singletons. The input for sequencing was CD4+ T cells sorted from PBMCs, taken 5 to 6 days after vaccination. These receptors came from a man aged 45-65 years who received an inactivated influenza vaccine.

The genes are TRBV29-1 and TRBJ2-1; possible D gene TRBD1, 6 bases. The length of the CDR3 is 15 residues. Deletions cut 4 bases from V and 0 bases from J, with 13 bases between. Germline V gene lookup returns CDR1 SQVTM and CDR2 ANQGSEA. The CDR3 sequence: CSVASQGSSYNEQFF. The CDR3 nucleotides are TGCAGCGTTGCCTCCCAGGGGAGCTCCTACAATGAGCAGTTCTTC.

The V and J genes are TRBV25-1 and TRBJ2-7; D not resolved. Germline assignment: CDR1 MGHDK and CDR2 SYGVNS. V was trimmed by 0 bases and J by 4 bases, leaving 10 bases between them. The length of the CDR3 is 14 residues. This CDR3 reads CASSEYRAPYEQYF. CDR3 DNA: TGTGCCAGCAGTGAATACCGGGCCCCTTACGAGCAGTACTTC.

The V call is TRBV5-6, the J call TRBJ1-5, with D unresolved. This CDR3 is built from 15 residues. V was shortened by 4 bases and J by 7 bases, with 18 bases between the two germline ends. CDR1 is SGHDT, CDR2 YYEEEE, per germline. The CDR3 sequence: CASSPRNNPGQPQHF. CDR3 in DNA: TGTGCCAGCAGCCCGAGGAACAACCCGGGGCAGCCCCAGCATTTT.

The chain recombines TRBV6-2 or TRBV6-3 with TRBJ2-1, with a possible D match to TRBD2 (5 bases). The V and J ends lost 5 bases and 10 bases respectively, with 18 bases between them. CDR1 and CDR2 (germline): MNHEY, SVGEGT. The CDR3 contains 14 residues. For the CDR3, the DNA is TGTGCCAGCAGTAATATGGGGTCGGGCGGGGAGCAGTTCTTC. This codes for CASSNMGSGGEQFF.

The chain links TRBV4-2 to TRBJ1-1; D is ambiguous. V lost 0 bases to trimming and J lost 0 bases, with 2 bases between them. The germline CDR1 and CDR2 sequences are LGHNA and YNFKEQ. CDR3 length: 13 residues. CDR3: CASSQEMNTEAFF. The CDR3 region has the DNA TGTGCCAGCAGCCAAGAGATGAACACTGAAGCTTTCTTT.

The chain joins TRBV7-2 to TRBJ2-5, with 8 positions matching TRBD2. This CDR3 is 16 amino acids long. CDR1 is SGHTA, CDR2 FQGNSA, per germline. J was trimmed by 1 base and V by 3 bases; bases with no gene match: 7. The CDR3 here is CASSFSNAGGQETQYF. CDR3 in DNA: TGTGCCAGCAGCTTTTCAAATGCGGGGGGCCAAGAGACCCAGTACTTC.

This chain uses TRBV11-2 with TRBJ2-1; D unclear. Trimming took off 4 bases at V and 6 bases at J, with 19 bases between the two ends. Germline CDR1 and CDR2: SGHAT and FQNNGV. The CDR3 contains 16 residues. The CDR3 reads CASSSYIGGTTNEQFF. The CDR3 nucleotides read TGTGCCAGCAGCTCGTACATAGGTGGAACGACCAATGAGCAGTTCTTC.

This clonotype was observed a handful of times. The chain joins TRBV7-8 to TRBJ2-5, with 8 bases matching TRBD2. With V trimmed by 1 base and J by 7 bases, 5 bases remained unmatched. This CDR3 comprises 14 residues. Germline CDR1 and CDR2: SGHVS and FQNEAQ. This CDR3 reads CASSLDGGVVTQYF. CDR3 bases: TGTGCCAGCAGCTTAGACGGGGGGGTAGTGACCCAGTACTTC.

The J gene is TRBJ2-7, the V gene TRBV24-1; maybe TRBD1 (7 bases). Germline-derived CDR1 and CDR2 are KGHDR and SFDVKD. CDR3 size: 14 residues. V gave up 4 bases and J gave up 3 bases, with 12 bases separating them. As DNA, the CDR3 is TGTGCCACCAGTGAGGCAGGGGGGTACTACGAGCAGTACTTC. This gives the protein CATSEAGGYYEQYF.

This clonotype has more than one count but fewer than ten. V usage is TRBV4-2 and J usage is TRBJ2-7; D is perhaps TRBD1 (6 bases). CDR1 and CDR2 (germline): LGHNA, YNFKEQ. The V end was cut by 5 bases, the J end by 0 bases, with 14 bases between. The CDR3 totals 15 residues. The CDR3 DNA reads TGTGCCAGCAGCTTAGACAGGCAGAACTCCTACGAGCAGTACTTC. It codes for CASSLDRQNSYEQYF.

This clonotype was seen many times. The V and J genes are TRBV29-1 and TRBJ2-1, with 7 positions matching TRBD1. CDR1 is SQVTM, CDR2 ANQGSEA, per germline. The CDR3 extends over 14 amino acids. The J segment lost 3 bases and the V segment lost 5 bases, leaving 7 bases of the junction unmatched. CDR3 region: CSVTGVFNYNEQFF. The DNA of the CDR3 is TGCAGCGTTACAGGGGTCTTCAACTACAATGAGCAGTTCTTC.

This clonotype has a count of ten or more. This chain connects TRBV7-3 to TRBJ2-1; 12 nucleotides align to TRBD2. V was pared by 2 bases and J by 10 bases, with 3 bases of the junction left unmatched. The CDR3 runs to 14 residues. Germline V lookup: CDR1 SGHTA, CDR2 FQGTGA. The CDR3 coding sequence is TGTGCCAGCAGCTTACTCGGACTAGCGGGAGAGCAGTTCTTC. This translates into CASSLLGLAGEQFF.

This clonotype was detected only a few times. The chain has TRBV12-3 or TRBV12-4 and TRBJ2-3; D is possibly TRBD1 (5 bases). The CDR3 spans 13 residues. V was clipped by 10 bases and J by 2 bases, with 13 bases between them. The CDR3 loop is CAIGQGNTDTQYF. CDR3 in DNA: TGTGCCATCGGTCAGGGAAACACAGATACGCAGTATTTT.

This clonotype has just a few counts. This chain connects TRBV13 to TRBJ2-5; D call uncertain. V lost 0 bases and J 2 bases, leaving 13 bases between the germline ends. Germline CDR1 reads PRHDT; CDR2 reads FYEKMQ (reference sequence). This CDR3 comprises 16 residues. The CDR3 DNA sequence: TGTGCCAGCAGCTTAGGCCTTCCCCGCGGACAAGAGACCCAGTACTTC. Its translation is CASSLGLPRGQETQYF.

The chain is built from TRBV29-1 and TRBJ1-4, with D tentatively TRBD1 (5 bases). CDR1 SQVTM and CDR2 ANQGSEA come from the germline V gene. Trimming cost V 7 bases and J 7 bases, with 13 bases left between them. This CDR3 comprises 12 residues. The CDR3 bases are TGCAGCGGGGGACTTGGAGGTGAAAAACTGTTTTTT. As protein: CSGGLGGEKLFF.

This clonotype was counted only a few times. The rearrangement joins TRBV7-2 to TRBJ2-3, with 8 bases identical to TRBD2. Germline CDR1 reads SGHTA; CDR2 reads FQGNSA. V lost 1 base, J lost 5 bases, and 2 bases stayed unmatched. This CDR3 is 14 amino acids long. CDR3: CASSLVSGGDTQYF. CDR3 coding DNA: TGTGCCAGCAGCTTAGTCAGCGGGGGAGATACGCAGTATTTT.

The gene calls are TRBV5-6 and TRBJ2-2; TRBD1 aligns across 7 bases. Germline trimming cut 4 bases from V and 5 bases from J; bases unmatched to any gene: 17. This CDR3 is built from 18 residues. CDR1 SGHDT and CDR2 YYEEEE come from the germline V gene. The CDR3 region has the DNA TGTGCCAGCAGCAGGCCAGCATTGGCACAGGGGATAACCGGGGAGCTGTTTTTT. It translates to CASSRPALAQGITGELFF.

The gene calls are TRBV12-3 or TRBV12-4 and TRBJ2-2; D may match TRBD1 or TRBD2 (6 bases each). Trimming shortened V by 5 bases and J by 0 bases, and 16 bases separated the two germline ends. CDR3 length: 17 amino acids. Here the CDR3 reads CASSASGARANTGELFF. CDR3 nucleotides: TGTGCCAGCAGTGCCTCGGGGGCTAGAGCGAACACCGGGGAGCTGTTTTTT.

About this clonotype itself: A much larger clone differs by one base, so this may be a read error. The V and J genes are TRBV7-9 and TRBJ1-2; D may be TRBD1 (6 bases). The germline gives CDR1 SEHNR, CDR2 FQNEAQ (reference sequence). This CDR3 spans 16 amino acids. The CDR3 loop is CASSPSGGLPNYGCTF. The CDR3 bases are TGTGCCAGCAGCCCATCCGGGGGCCTACCAAACTATGGCTGCACCTTC.

This sequence joins TRBV18 and TRBJ2-3; 10 bases match TRBD2. V lost 0 bases, J lost 9 bases, and 9 bases stayed unmatched. Germline values: CDR1 KGHSH, CDR2 LQKENI. There are 16 residues in the CDR3. CDR3: CASSPPATSGMLTQYF. DNA for the CDR3: TGTGCCAGCTCACCACCGGCCACTAGCGGGATGTTAACGCAGTATTTT. Looking up the rest from reference TRBV18 and TRBJ2-3 gives the full variable domain: NAGVMQNPRHLVRRRGQEARLRCSPMKGHSHVYWYRQLPEEGLKFMVYLQKENIIDESGMPKERFSAEFPKEGPSILRIQQVVRGDSAAYFCASSPPATSGMLTQYFGPGTRLTVL.

The chain is built from TRBV20-1 and TRBJ1-2; D not certain. This CDR3 is built from 13 residues. V was clipped by 3 bases and J by 0 bases, with 8 bases between them. Germline V gene lookup returns CDR1 DFQATT and CDR2 SNEGSKA (reference sequence). CDR3 in amino acids: CSASPVANYGYTF. The CDR3 coding sequence is TGCAGTGCTAGTCCGGTAGCTAACTATGGCTACACCTTC.

The V gene is TRBV6-1, the J gene TRBJ2-7; 7 positions match TRBD2. This CDR3 is 14 amino acids long. With 6 bases clipped from V and 1 base from J, the junction kept 6 bases outside the gene matches. CDR1 and CDR2 (germline): MNHNS, SASEGT. In DNA form, the CDR3 reads TGTGCCAGCAGGGGAACTAGCGATTCCTACGAGCAGTACTTC. Translated, it gives CASRGTSDSYEQYF.

This clonotype has ten or more counts. The chain joins TRBV20-1 to TRBJ1-5; 7 bases line up with TRBD1. The CDR3 is 18 residues long. V gave up 0 bases and J gave up 0 bases; unmatched junction bases: 11. Looked up from germline, CDR1 is DFQATT and CDR2 is SNEGSKA (reference sequence). The CDR3 region has the DNA TGCAGTGCTAGAGATGGCACCGGGGCAGGGGGTAGCAATCAGCCCCAGCATTTT. Translated, it gives CSARDGTGAGGSNQPQHF.

There are a few counts of this clonotype. The V call is TRBV29-1, the J call TRBJ2-5; D is perhaps TRBD1 (5 bases). Germline assignment: CDR1 SQVTM and CDR2 ANQGSEA. Trimming left V 4 bases short and J 4 bases short, with 16 bases between. The CDR3 has 14 residues. This CDR3 reads CSVVSPRQGETQYF. The CDR3 coding sequence is TGCAGCGTTGTAAGCCCGCGCCAGGGAGAGACCCAGTACTTC.

A few counts support this clonotype. This chain connects TRBV12-3 or TRBV12-4 to TRBJ2-3, with D perhaps TRBD1 (6 bases). Trimming left V 1 base short and J 4 bases short, with 12 bases between. The CDR3 runs to 15 residues. CDR3: CASSLGLPGADTQYF. The CDR3 bases are TGTGCCAGCAGTTTAGGACTCCCAGGGGCAGATACGCAGTATTTT.

The gene calls are TRBV7-3 and TRBJ2-2; D is undetermined. V was shortened by 5 bases and J by 5 bases, with 3 bases between the two germline ends. Germline CDR1 and CDR2: SGHTA and FQGTGA. The CDR3 runs to 11 residues. The CDR3 nucleotides read TGTGCCAGCAGCGCAACCGGGGAGCTGTTTTTT. Its translation is CASSATGELFF.

This clonotype showed up just a few times. The V call is TRBV20-1, the J call TRBJ2-1; 7 positions agree with TRBD1. The CDR3 loop spans 12 amino acids. The germline CDR1 and CDR2 sequences are DFQATT and SNEGSKA (reference sequence). The junction had 2 bases not matched to a gene; V was cut back by 5 bases and J by 4 bases. For the CDR3, the DNA is TGCAGTGCTCGACAGGGATACAATGAGCAGTTCTTC. This translates into CSARQGYNEQFF.

In its sample, this clonotype was seen a few times. V usage is TRBV7-2 and J usage is TRBJ2-7, with TRBD1 as a possible D gene (5 bases). Per germline, CDR1 SGHTA and CDR2 FQGNSA. This CDR3 is built from 15 residues. The V end lost 1 base, the J end lost 6 bases, and 16 bases lay between the germline ends. The CDR3 coding sequence is TGTGCCAGCAGCTTAGGGGGCCGCCCCTCGGGCGAGCAGTACTTC. This sequence encodes CASSLGGRPSGEQYF.

This clonotype was seen more than once but under ten times. The V and J genes are TRBV3-1 and TRBJ2-7, with 7 nucleotides matching TRBD2. With V trimmed by 6 bases and J by 1 base, 9 bases remained unmatched. CDR3 length equals 15 residues. Germline V lookup: CDR1 LGHDT, CDR2 YNNKEL (reference sequence). The CDR3 here is CASRGRERGSYEQYF. CDR3 sequence (DNA): TGTGCCAGCAGGGGACGAGAGCGGGGTTCCTACGAGCAGTACTTC.

V usage is TRBV10-3 and J usage is TRBJ2-3, with 10 nucleotides matching TRBD1. CDR1 ENHRY and CDR2 SYGVKD come from the germline V gene. CDR3 length: 13 amino acids. Trimming took 3 bases from V and 10 from J; bases not matched to a gene: 4. The CDR3 region is CAISDGDRGAQYF. The CDR3 DNA reads TGTGCCATCAGTGACGGGGACAGGGGCGCGCAGTATTTT.